Listed below are T cell receptor beta chains from one sample, sequenced in a study of T cell changes during pregnancy in multiple sclerosis. The data were produced by immunoSEQ multiplex PCR, yet TCRdb's version contains in-frame clones alone and is incomplete. Seen here are around 100,000 clones, more than 85% observed once, and the top ten hold 3.5%. The input for sequencing was peripheral blood, taken after pregnancy. These receptors originate from a female donor with multiple sclerosis, enrolled in a pregnancy study. Each CDR3 is given with its conserved first and last residue. D genes are given only for firm matches. Some rows have no size entry. The others give once, few or many, or a class for an expanded clone.

v_gene: TRBV9; j_gene: TRBJ2-2; abundance: .; len: 15; d_gene: .; CDR3aa: CASSPQGFSTGELFF; CDR3nt: TGTGCCAGCAGCCCCCAGGGGTTCAGTACCGGGGAGCTGTTTTTT
v_gene: TRBV15; j_gene: TRBJ2-5; abundance: .; len: 19; d_gene: TRBD2; CDR3aa: CATSSTLQAGERRKETQYF; CDR3nt: TGTGCCACCAGCAGCACCCTTCAGGCGGGGGAGAGACGTAAAGAGACCCAGTACTTC
v_gene: TRBV15; j_gene: TRBJ2-5; abundance: .; len: 17; d_gene: TRBD1; CDR3aa: CATSSLTRDRMGETQYF; CDR3nt: TGTGCCACCAGCAGCCTTACCCGGGACAGGATGGGGGAGACCCAGTACTTC
v_gene: TRBV27; j_gene: TRBJ1-1; abundance: few; len: 13; d_gene: .; CDR3aa: CASSWGRDTEAFF; CDR3nt: TGTGCCAGCAGTTGGGGGAGGGACACTGAAGCTTTCTTT
v_gene: TRBV6-5; j_gene: TRBJ1-2; abundance: .; len: 16; d_gene: TRBD1; CDR3aa: CASSYELATGNDGYTF; CDR3nt: TGTGCCAGCAGTTATGAGCTCGCGACAGGGAACGATGGCTACACCTTC
v_gene: TRBV12-5; j_gene: TRBJ1-1; abundance: .; len: 14; d_gene: .; CDR3aa: CASGLTGLNTEAFF; CDR3nt: TGTGCTAGTGGCCTCACAGGTTTGAACACTGAAGCTTTCTTT
v_gene: TRBV5-4; j_gene: TRBJ2-3; abundance: .; len: 18; d_gene: TRBD2; CDR3aa: CASSPEGLATFSTDTQYF; CDR3nt: TGTGCCAGCAGCCCCGAAGGACTAGCGACCTTTAGCACAGATACGCAGTATTTT
v_gene: TRBV5-1; j_gene: TRBJ1-1; abundance: .; len: 17; d_gene: .; CDR3aa: CASSPYLGEVMNTEAFF; CDR3nt: TGCGCCAGCAGCCCCTACCTTGGGGAGGTCATGAACACTGAAGCTTTCTTT
v_gene: TRBV30; j_gene: TRBJ1-1; abundance: few; len: 14; d_gene: .; CDR3aa: CAWRPAARNTEAFF; CDR3nt: TGTGCCTGGAGACCCGCTGCCAGGAACACTGAAGCTTTCTTT
v_gene: TRBV29-1; j_gene: TRBJ2-3; abundance: .; len: 12; d_gene: TRBD2; CDR3aa: CSDSTSANTQYF; CDR3nt: TGCAGCGATTCGACTAGCGCAAATACGCAGTATTTT
v_gene: TRBV7-3; j_gene: TRBJ1-1; abundance: .; len: 14; d_gene: .; CDR3aa: CASSLFEGNTEAFF; CDR3nt: TGTGCCAGCAGCTTATTTGAGGGGAACACTGAAGCTTTCTTT
v_gene: TRBV9; j_gene: TRBJ1-2; abundance: .; len: 12; d_gene: .; CDR3aa: CASSVGTYGYTF; CDR3nt: TGTGCCAGCAGCGTCGGGACTTATGGCTACACCTTC
v_gene: TRBV5-4; j_gene: TRBJ2-3; abundance: .; len: 17; d_gene: .; CDR3aa: CASSTLGGEKSTDTQYF; CDR3nt: TGTGCCAGCAGCACCCTCGGCGGGGAAAAAAGCACAGATACGCAGTATTTT
v_gene: TRBV4-1; j_gene: TRBJ2-3; abundance: .; len: 17; d_gene: TRBD2; CDR3aa: CASSQDPGSGGPNTQYF; CDR3nt: TGCGCCAGCAGCCAAGATCCGGGTAGCGGGGGGCCGAATACGCAGTATTTT
v_gene: TRBV29-1; j_gene: TRBJ1-2; abundance: .; len: 15; d_gene: TRBD1; CDR3aa: CSVEGTGTENYGYTF; CDR3nt: TGCAGCGTTGAGGGGACCGGGACAGAGAACTATGGCTACACCTTC
v_gene: TRBV30; j_gene: TRBJ2-3; abundance: .; len: 17; d_gene: TRBD1; CDR3aa: CAWSRGDRVGGTDTQYF; CDR3nt: TGTGCCTGGAGTCGCGGGGACAGGGTCGGAGGCACAGATACGCAGTATTTT
v_gene: TRBV2; j_gene: TRBJ1-2; abundance: .; len: 12; d_gene: .; CDR3aa: CASTGGNYGYTF; CDR3nt: TGTGCCAGCACGGGAGGTAACTATGGCTACACCTTC
v_gene: TRBV6-1; j_gene: TRBJ2-1; abundance: .; len: 14; d_gene: TRBD2; CDR3aa: CASNGNSGGNEQFF; CDR3nt: TGTGCCAGCAACGGAAATAGCGGGGGGAATGAGCAGTTCTTC
v_gene: TRBV5-4; j_gene: TRBJ2-5; abundance: .; len: 16; d_gene: TRBD2; CDR3aa: CASSWGRLAEQETQYF; CDR3nt: TGTGCCAGCAGCTGGGGTCGACTAGCGGAGCAAGAGACCCAGTACTTC
v_gene: TRBV5-4; j_gene: TRBJ1-5; abundance: once; len: 13; d_gene: TRBD1; CDR3aa: CASSVTGGQPQHF; CDR3nt: TGTGCCAGCAGCGTGACAGGGGGTCAGCCCCAGCATTTT
v_gene: TRBV2; j_gene: TRBJ2-2; abundance: once; len: 15; d_gene: .; CDR3aa: CASRGGAPNTGELFF; CDR3nt: TGTGCCAGCAGGGGGGGGGCGCCGAACACCGGGGAGCTGTTTTTT
v_gene: TRBV29-1; j_gene: TRBJ2-5; abundance: .; len: 11; d_gene: .; CDR3aa: CSVRLTETQYF; CDR3nt: TGCAGCGTAAGACTCACGGAGACCCAGTACTTC
v_gene: TRBV2; j_gene: TRBJ1-4; abundance: .; len: 12; d_gene: .; CDR3aa: CASDRWNEKLFF; CDR3nt: TGTGCCAGCGACAGGTGGAATGAAAAACTGTTTTTT
v_gene: TRBV4-1; j_gene: TRBJ2-7; abundance: .; len: 13; d_gene: .; CDR3aa: CASSQKQGGEQYF; CDR3nt: TGCGCCAGCAGCCAAAAACAGGGCGGCGAGCAGTACTTC
v_gene: TRBV14; j_gene: TRBJ2-4; abundance: .; len: 15; d_gene: TRBD1; CDR3aa: CASTPGQGDGNIQYF; CDR3nt: TGTGCCAGCACCCCCGGCCAGGGGGATGGAAACATTCAGTACTTC
v_gene: TRBV5-4; j_gene: TRBJ2-7; abundance: .; len: 13; d_gene: .; CDR3aa: CASSFGPQGEQYF; CDR3nt: TGTGCCAGCAGCTTCGGGCCACAGGGCGAGCAGTACTTC
v_gene: TRBV5-4; j_gene: TRBJ2-1; abundance: few; len: 13; d_gene: .; CDR3aa: CASRPTGYNEQFF; CDR3nt: TGTGCCAGCAGACCGACAGGTTACAATGAGCAGTTCTTC
v_gene: TRBV19; j_gene: TRBJ2-7; abundance: .; len: 14; d_gene: TRBD1; CDR3aa: CASRGQGYPYEQYF; CDR3nt: TGTGCCAGTAGGGGACAGGGGTATCCCTACGAGCAGTACTTC
v_gene: TRBV4-2; j_gene: TRBJ1-2; abundance: .; len: 16; d_gene: TRBD1; CDR3aa: CASSQELRDRGVGYTF; CDR3nt: TGTGCCAGCAGCCAAGAGCTCCGGGACAGGGGAGTTGGCTACACCTTC
v_gene: TRBV12-5; j_gene: TRBJ1-1; abundance: .; len: 13; d_gene: .; CDR3aa: CASGYGLNTEAFF; CDR3nt: TGTGCTAGTGGATATGGCTTGAACACTGAAGCTTTCTTT
v_gene: TRBV6-1; j_gene: TRBJ1-3; abundance: .; len: 16; d_gene: .; CDR3aa: CASSEGGEDFGNTIYF; CDR3nt: TGTGCCAGCAGTGAAGGAGGAGAGGATTTTGGAAACACCATATATTTT
v_gene: TRBV9; j_gene: TRBJ1-2; abundance: .; len: 14; d_gene: .; CDR3aa: CASSPRQVDYGYTF; CDR3nt: TGTGCCAGCAGCCCCCGACAGGTTGACTATGGCTACACCTTC
v_gene: TRBV7-9; j_gene: TRBJ2-5; abundance: once; len: 14; d_gene: .; CDR3aa: CASSRDTIQETQYF; CDR3nt: TGTGCCAGCAGCCGGGACACAATCCAAGAGACCCAGTACTTC
v_gene: TRBV6-5; j_gene: TRBJ1-6; abundance: once; len: 13; d_gene: TRBD1; CDR3aa: CASSDRENSPLHF; CDR3nt: TGTGCCAGCAGTGACAGGGAGAATTCACCCCTCCACTTT
v_gene: TRBV7-9; j_gene: TRBJ2-2; abundance: .; len: 12; d_gene: .; CDR3aa: CASSNRVGELFF; CDR3nt: TGTGCCAGCAGCAACAGGGTCGGGGAGCTGTTTTTT
v_gene: TRBV29-1; j_gene: TRBJ2-1; abundance: .; len: 11; d_gene: .; CDR3aa: CSVRTYNEQFF; CDR3nt: TGCAGCGTAAGAACTTACAATGAGCAGTTCTTC
v_gene: TRBV10-1; j_gene: TRBJ1-4; abundance: few; len: 15; d_gene: TRBD1; CDR3aa: CASSERRTGPEKLFF; CDR3nt: TGCGCCAGCAGTGAAAGAAGGACAGGTCCGGAAAAACTGTTTTTT
v_gene: TRBV2; j_gene: TRBJ1-1; abundance: .; len: 13; d_gene: TRBD1; CDR3aa: CASKATGPTEAFF; CDR3nt: TGTGCCAGCAAGGCGACAGGGCCGACTGAAGCTTTCTTT
v_gene: TRBV5-6; j_gene: TRBJ2-1; abundance: .; len: 17; d_gene: .; CDR3aa: CASSLELEQGRHNEQFF; CDR3nt: TGTGCCAGCAGCTTGGAGTTGGAACAGGGTAGACACAATGAGCAGTTCTTC
v_gene: TRBV9; j_gene: TRBJ2-7; abundance: .; len: 14; d_gene: TRBD1; CDR3aa: CASSPGQGAYEQYF; CDR3nt: TGTGCCAGCAGCCCGGGACAGGGGGCCTACGAGCAGTACTTC
v_gene: TRBV6-1; j_gene: TRBJ2-5; abundance: .; len: 15; d_gene: TRBD1; CDR3aa: CASSEVQGFQETQYF; CDR3nt: TGTGCCAGCAGTGAAGTACAGGGGTTTCAAGAGACCCAGTACTTC
v_gene: TRBV2; j_gene: TRBJ2-1; abundance: medium-sized; len: 16; d_gene: .; CDR3aa: CASSDPSTDTTNEQFF; CDR3nt: TGTGCCAGCAGTGACCCTTCTACGGATACTACGAATGAGCAGTTCTTC
v_gene: TRBV6-5; j_gene: TRBJ1-1; abundance: .; len: 14; d_gene: .; CDR3aa: CASSPAVRNTEAFF; CDR3nt: TGTGCCAGCAGCCCGGCGGTCAGGAACACTGAAGCTTTCTTT
v_gene: TRBV15; j_gene: TRBJ2-1; abundance: .; len: 15; d_gene: TRBD2; CDR3aa: CATSKAGGSYNEQFF; CDR3nt: TGTGCCACCAGCAAAGCGGGGGGCTCCTACAATGAGCAGTTCTTC
v_gene: TRBV4-2; j_gene: TRBJ2-5; abundance: .; len: 16; d_gene: TRBD1; CDR3aa: CASSQPKGQGLETQYF; CDR3nt: TGTGCCAGCAGCCAACCAAAGGGACAGGGGTTAGAGACCCAGTACTTC
v_gene: TRBV6-6; j_gene: TRBJ1-1; abundance: once; len: 16; d_gene: .; CDR3aa: CASSQQVMGGDGEAFF; CDR3nt: TGTGCCAGCAGCCAACAGGTCATGGGGGGGGATGGTGAAGCTTTCTTT
v_gene: TRBV9; j_gene: TRBJ1-3; abundance: once; len: 14; d_gene: .; CDR3aa: CASSVGGEGNTIYF; CDR3nt: TGTGCCAGCAGCGTAGGGGGAGAGGGAAACACCATATATTTT
v_gene: TRBV5-6; j_gene: TRBJ2-1; abundance: .; len: 13; d_gene: .; CDR3aa: CASSPDRYNEQFF; CDR3nt: TGTGCCAGCAGCCCTGACAGGTACAATGAGCAGTTCTTC
v_gene: TRBV27; j_gene: TRBJ1-5; abundance: .; len: 14; d_gene: .; CDR3aa: CASSLGRVDEPQHF; CDR3nt: TGTGCCAGCAGTTTAGGCAGGGTAGATGAGCCCCAGCATTTT
v_gene: TRBV9; j_gene: TRBJ2-3; abundance: .; len: 15; d_gene: .; CDR3aa: CASSVGGSVPDTQYF; CDR3nt: TGTGCCAGCAGCGTTGGCGGGTCCGTTCCAGATACGCAGTATTTT
v_gene: TRBV6-5; j_gene: TRBJ2-1; abundance: few; len: 12; d_gene: .; CDR3aa: CASSNRVVEQFF; CDR3nt: TGTGCCAGCAGTAACAGGGTAGTTGAGCAGTTCTTC
v_gene: TRBV7-7; j_gene: TRBJ1-5; abundance: .; len: 19; d_gene: .; CDR3aa: CASSLAVRGRKYSNQPQHF; CDR3nt: TGTGCTAGCAGCTTAGCGGTTAGGGGCAGAAAGTATAGCAATCAGCCCCAGCATTTT